These T cell receptor beta chains were read from a single sample in a study of OX40 agonist ivuxolimab in advanced cancers. Clones were sequenced by immunoSEQ multiplex PCR, and TCRdb holds only the in-frame ones, with some missing. The table lists roughly 110,000 clones, over 75% of them singletons, with around 0.5% in the top ten. Material: CD4+ or CD8+ T cells sorted from blood, obtained in a trial of the OX40 agonist ivuxolimab. The origin of the receptors is an adult with an advanced solid tumor such as melanoma, head and neck, liver or kidney cancer. CDR3s include the opening cysteine and the closing phenylalanine or tryptophan. The D gene is left open where the match is weak. The listing skips clone size in some rows; elsewhere it reads once, few, many or a size class.

v_call,clone_size,j_call,d_call,cdr3_nt,cdr3_aa
TRBV5-6,.,TRBJ1-3,.,TGTGCCAGCAGTTGGAGGGGTGACTCTGGAAACACCATATATTTT,CASSWRGDSGNTIYF
TRBV19,.,TRBJ2-2,.,TGTGCCAGTAGATCACAGGGCAACACCGGGGAGCTGTTTTTT,CASRSQGNTGELFF
TRBV10-2,.,TRBJ2-2,.,TGCGCCAGCAGTGGTACTCAAACCGGGGAGCTGTTTTTT,CASSGTQTGELFF
TRBV18,.,TRBJ2-5,TRBD2,TGTGCCAGCTCACCACGGGTAGCGGGGGGCCAAGAGACCCAGTACTTC,CASSPRVAGGQETQYF
TRBV7-2,.,TRBJ2-3,.,TGTGCCAGCAGCCGCACTCGCACAGATACGCAGTATTTT,CASSRTRTDTQYF
TRBV28,.,TRBJ2-7,.,TGTGCCAGTGATGGGGGGGCCACCTCCTACGAGCAGTACTTC,CASDGGATSYEQYF
TRBV7-2,.,TRBJ2-7,TRBD2,TGTGCCAGCAGCCTGGGACTAGCGCTCGACGAGCAGTACTTC,CASSLGLALDEQYF
TRBV18,.,TRBJ2-7,TRBD1,TGTGCCAGCTCACCGTCACAGGGGTTCTCCTACGAGCAGTACTTC,CASSPSQGFSYEQYF
TRBV5-4,.,TRBJ2-2,.,TGTGCCAGCAGCTTATGGTCGGCCACCGGGGAGCTGTTTTTT,CASSLWSATGELFF
TRBV4-2,.,TRBJ2-3,TRBD2,TGTGCCAGCAGCCAAGATCAAGGACTAGCGGGGACCCGTAAAACAGATACGCAGTATTTT,CASSQDQGLAGTRKTDTQYF
TRBV9,.,TRBJ2-5,TRBD1,TGTGCCAGCAGCGGACAGGGGGAGACCCAGTACTTC,CASSGQGETQYF
TRBV19,.,TRBJ1-4,.,TGTGCCAGTAACTCACGGCTTAATGAAAAACTGTTTTTT,CASNSRLNEKLFF
TRBV7-3,.,TRBJ2-1,TRBD2,TGTGCCAGCAGCCTTATTAGCGGGGACTACAATGAGCAGTTCTTC,CASSLISGDYNEQFF
TRBV28,once,TRBJ1-2,.,TGTGCCAGCAGTCCCGGGACCGGGGGCGAGGGCTACACCTTC,CASSPGTGGEGYTF
TRBV9,.,TRBJ2-2,.,TGTGCCAGCAGCGTAGATACCCAGAACACCGGGGAGCTGTTTTTT,CASSVDTQNTGELFF
TRBV10-3,.,TRBJ2-7,TRBD2,TGTGCCATCAAGTCCGCTGGGGGACGGGGGGACTACGAGCAGTACTTC,CAIKSAGGRGDYEQYF
TRBV6-1,.,TRBJ2-5,.,TGTGCCAGCAGTGCCCCACGTAAGACCCAGTACTTC,CASSAPRKTQYF
TRBV18,once,TRBJ2-5,.,TGTGCCAGCTCACCACCGTCACAGGCCCAAGAGACCCAGTACTTC,CASSPPSQAQETQYF
TRBV14,.,TRBJ2-7,.,TGTGCCAGCAGCCCCAGGACTGACCTCCCCTACGAGCAGTACTTC,CASSPRTDLPYEQYF
TRBV21-1,.,TRBJ2-7,.,TGTGCCAGCAGTGGCGGGGGGAGCGGCGGGGACACCTACGAGCAGTACTTC,CASSGGGSGGDTYEQYF
TRBV6-5,.,TRBJ2-1,.,TGTGCCAGCATCAAGACGGGGCCCACCCCACGCGAGCAGTTCTTC,CASIKTGPTPREQFF
TRBV5-1,.,TRBJ1-5,TRBD1,TGCGCCAGCAGCTACCAGGGGGGAGACAATCAGCCCCAGCATTTT,CASSYQGGDNQPQHF
TRBV19,.,TRBJ2-3,TRBD1,TGTGCCAGTAGCTCCGGGACAGGGGCCCCCCCGGATACGCAGTATTTT,CASSSGTGAPPDTQYF
TRBV25-1,.,TRBJ1-2,.,TGTGCCAGCAGTGATTCCGGACAGCCATATGGCTACACCTTC,CASSDSGQPYGYTF
TRBV7-9,once,TRBJ1-3,.,TGTGCCAGCAGCTCTTGGACCGCGACCTCTGGAAACACCATATATTTT,CASSSWTATSGNTIYF
TRBV6-4,.,TRBJ2-2,.,TGTGCCAGCAGATCTTATGTCGGCGGGGAGCTGTTTTTT,CASRSYVGGELFF
TRBV6-1,.,TRBJ1-5,.,TGTGCCAGCAGTCCCTCCTATTATAGCAATCAGCCCCAGCATTTT,CASSPSYYSNQPQHF
TRBV19,few,TRBJ1-1,.,TGTGCCAGTAGTATAATTCAGGGGACTGAAGCTTTCTTT,CASSIIQGTEAFF
TRBV5-1,.,TRBJ2-3,TRBD2,TGCGCCAGCAGCCTACCCACAAGCGGGGAAAGCATCACAGATACGCAGTATTTT,CASSLPTSGESITDTQYF
TRBV5-1,.,TRBJ2-5,TRBD2,TGCGCCAGCAGCTCGGCTAGCGGGGGCCGCTCCGAAGAGACCCAGTACTTC,CASSSASGGRSEETQYF
TRBV5-1,.,TRBJ1-1,.,TGCGCCAGCAGCTTGGATCCGGGTTGGACCACTGAAGCTTTCTTT,CASSLDPGWTTEAFF
TRBV4-3,.,TRBJ2-3,TRBD2,TGCGCCAGCAGCTTACGGACTAGCGGGGTAAGGGATACGCAGTATTTT,CASSLRTSGVRDTQYF
TRBV18,.,TRBJ2-6,TRBD2,TGTGCCAGCTCCACCCAGCGGGGGGGAGAAGCCAACGTCCTGACTTTC,CASSTQRGGEANVLTF
TRBV18,.,TRBJ1-3,TRBD1,TGTGCCAGCTCACCGACAGGGGAAACTGGAAACACCATATATTTT,CASSPTGETGNTIYF
TRBV7-2,.,TRBJ2-5,.,TGTGCCAGCAGGTTCGGACTTCAAGAGACCCAGTACTTC,CASRFGLQETQYF
TRBV6-5,.,TRBJ1-2,.,TGTGCCAGCAGTTACTCGCCAGAAAACTATGGCTACACCTTC,CASSYSPENYGYTF
TRBV11-1,.,TRBJ2-1,TRBD2,TGTGCCAGCAGATTCCGACTAGCGGGGGGGCCTGGTGAGCAGTTCTTC,CASRFRLAGGPGEQFF
TRBV12-5,.,TRBJ2-7,.,TGTGCTAGTGGTCCCGGGCCAACCTACGAGCAGTACTTC,CASGPGPTYEQYF
TRBV4-2,.,TRBJ2-7,.,TGTGCCAGCAGCCAAGATGGGGGACCCTACGAGCAGTACTTC,CASSQDGGPYEQYF
TRBV4-3,.,TRBJ1-1,.,TGCGCCAGCAGCCAAGAGGGGGGAATTACTTTCTTT,CASSQEGGITFF
TRBV4-1,.,TRBJ2-7,.,TGCGCCAGCAGCCAATCCGGACAGCTTTACGAGCAGTACTTC,CASSQSGQLYEQYF
TRBV19,.,TRBJ1-2,TRBD1,TGTGCCAGTAGTATGCCGGGGGACAGCCACAACTATGGCTACACCTTC,CASSMPGDSHNYGYTF
TRBV18,.,TRBJ1-2,.,TGTGCCAGCTCCTTCGGTGGGGGCTACACCTTC,CASSFGGGYTF
TRBV6-5,.,TRBJ1-2,TRBD1,TGTGCCAGCAGGACCAGGACAGGCGGCTACACCTTC,CASRTRTGGYTF
TRBV7-8,.,TRBJ1-2,.,TGTGCCAGCAGCCGCCGGACAGACTATGGCTACACCTTC,CASSRRTDYGYTF
TRBV10-1,.,TRBJ2-1,TRBD1,TGCGCCAGCAGACGTAGGGGACAGGGGGCTATAGTGTGTGATGAGCAGTTCTTC,CASRRRGQGAIVCDEQFF
TRBV4-3,.,TRBJ1-2,.,TGCGCCAGCAGCCAAGGATCGGCGGGGGATGGCGGCTACACCTTC,CASSQGSAGDGGYTF
TRBV27,once,TRBJ1-5,TRBD1,TGTGCCAGCAGTGCCCCAGGGGGACGGAATCAGCCCCAGCATTTT,CASSAPGGRNQPQHF
TRBV19,.,TRBJ2-7,TRBD1,TGTGCCAGTAGTGGACAGGGGGCTGGAGAGCAGTACTTC,CASSGQGAGEQYF
TRBV19,.,TRBJ1-1,.,TGTGCCAGTAGGGACAGACAACTTCTCACCAATGAAGCTTTCTTT,CASRDRQLLTNEAFF
TRBV30,.,TRBJ1-4,.,TGTGCCTGGAAAGGGGCTAATGAAAAACTGTTTTTT,CAWKGANEKLFF
TRBV5-6,.,TRBJ1-5,TRBD1,TGTGCCAGCAGTTTACAGGGGATAGGTCATCAGCCCCAGCATTTT,CASSLQGIGHQPQHF
TRBV7-2,.,TRBJ1-5,.,TGTGCCAGCAGCCCAGTCCCGGGGGGCAATCAGCCCCAGCATTTT,CASSPVPGGNQPQHF
TRBV10-2,.,TRBJ2-7,.,TGCGCCAGCAGTGAATCGAACGAGCAGTACTTC,CASSESNEQYF
TRBV13,.,TRBJ2-1,.,TGTGCCAGCAGCTTAGGCCGAGCGGGCCCGAGGTTCTTC,CASSLGRAGPRFF
TRBV4-3,.,TRBJ2-5,.,TGCGCCAGCAGCCAAGGGGTTGGGCTACAAGAGACCCAGTACTTC,CASSQGVGLQETQYF
TRBV5-1,once,TRBJ2-5,.,TGCGCCAGCAGCTTGGGGGCCGGGCGGGAGACCCAGTACTTC,CASSLGAGRETQYF